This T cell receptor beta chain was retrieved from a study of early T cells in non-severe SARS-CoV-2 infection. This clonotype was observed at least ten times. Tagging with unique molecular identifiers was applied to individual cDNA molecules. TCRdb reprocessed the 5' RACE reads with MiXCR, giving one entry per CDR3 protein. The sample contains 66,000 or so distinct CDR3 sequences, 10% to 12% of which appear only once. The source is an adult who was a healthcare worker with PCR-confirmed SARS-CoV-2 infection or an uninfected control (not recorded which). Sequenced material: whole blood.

This chain's CDR3 is CASSFGVTDTQYF. DNA for the CDR3: TGTGCCAGCAGCTTCGGGGTCACAGATACGCAGTATTTT. This chain links TRBV12-3 or TRBV12-4 with TRBJ2-3; D may be TRBD2 (5 bases). CDR3 length: 13 residues. With 6 bases removed from V and 2 bases from J, the gap between germline ends came to 9 bases.